The 22 T cell receptor beta chains presented below share a single source sample, sequenced in a study of blood T cells in healthy people across ages. A second roughly 7 to 11 cycle PCR used barcoded and J-beta primers. Using its own MiXCR run on the 5' RACE reads, TCRdb lists one record per CDR3 protein. The sample contains 750,000 to 950,000 distinct CDR3 sequences, roughly 25% of which appear only once. This sample was also put to use in a study of T cells of mothers and their children.

Specimen: blood. The receptors here all came from a boy younger than 18 in good health.

The chain joins TRBV12-3 or TRBV12-4 to TRBJ2-2; D possibly corresponds to TRBD2 (7 bases). Trimming took off 10 bases at V and 4 bases at J, with 22 bases between the two ends. There are 16 residues in the CDR3. CDR3 loop: CAIGDAAGAVTGELFF. The CDR3 DNA reads TGTGCCATCGGGGATGCTGCGGGGGCGGTCACCGGGGAGCTGTTTTTT.

This clonotype showed up many times. Relative to the germline gene, one junction end is altered; a read error may explain this. The chain combines TRBV5-1 with TRBJ1-4, with D maybe TRBD1 (6 bases). This CDR3 comprises 15 residues. The germline CDR1 and CDR2 sequences are SGHRS and YFSETQ. The CDR3 is CASSLAGTPNEKLFF. CDR3 nucleotides: TGCGCCAGCAGTTTGGCCGGGACACCTAATGAAAAACTGTTTTTT.

About this clonotype: Germline is not matched at one junction end, which may reflect a read error. V is TRBV28 and J is TRBJ1-4; D gene uncertain. The germline V gene encodes CDR1 MDHEN and CDR2 SYDVKM. CDR3 length equals 16 residues. The chain's CDR3 is CAGSLCYSAEGEKLFF. CDR3 DNA: TGTGCCGGCAGCCTATGCTACTCGGCAGAGGGTGAAAAACTGTTTTTT. The full variable domain, its missing parts supplied by reference TRBV28 and TRBJ1-4, is DVKVTQSSRYLVKRTGEKVFLECVQDMDHENMFWYRQDPGLGLRLIYFSYDVKMKEKGDIPEGYSVSREKKERFSLILESASTNQTSMYLCAGSLCYSAEGEKLFFGSGTQLSVL.

The chain couples TRBV28 to TRBJ1-1; D gene ambiguous. The germline V gene encodes CDR1 MDHEN and CDR2 SYDVKM. This CDR3 has 13 residues. V shed 7 bases and J shed 4 bases, with 13 bases lying between them. CDR3 residues: CASTQSVGTEAFF. In DNA, the CDR3 is TGTGCCAGCACTCAGTCGGTGGGCACTGAAGCTTTCTTT.

The genes are TRBV6-5 and TRBJ1-5; D is ambiguous. Germline CDR1 MNHEY, CDR2 SVGAGI. V shed 0 bases and J shed 0 bases, with 12 bases lying between them. There are 17 residues in the CDR3. The CDR3 is CASSYSWYIHSNQPQHF. In DNA form, the CDR3 reads TGTGCCAGCAGTTACTCTTGGTATATTCATAGCAATCAGCCCCAGCATTTT.

There are a few counts of this clonotype. The V gene is TRBV12-3 or TRBV12-4, the J gene TRBJ1-1; D may be TRBD1 (5 bases). Trimming removed 7 bases from V and 1 base from J, with 16 bases in between. This CDR3 contains 15 residues. In DNA, the CDR3 is TGTGCCAGCACCCTTAGGTTCGACAGGAACACTGAAGCTTTCTTT. Its translation is CASTLRFDRNTEAFF.

J is TRBJ2-7 and V is TRBV20-1; TRBD2 might be the D (5 bases). CDR3 length equals 13 residues. The germline CDR1 and CDR2 sequences are DFQATT and SNEGSKA (reference sequence). V shed 8 bases and J shed 3 bases, with 17 bases lying between them. The CDR3 nucleotides are TGCAGTACCAGGAGGATCACTAACTACGAGCAGTACTTC. It translates to CSTRRITNYEQYF.

The J gene is TRBJ2-7, the V gene TRBV9; weak D call: TRBD2 (6 bases). CDR1 and CDR2 (germline): SGDLS, YYNGEE. The length of the CDR3 is 13 residues. With 4 bases removed from V and 7 bases from J, the gap between germline ends came to 15 bases. The CDR3 DNA reads TGTGCCAGCAGCCCACGGACCCGGGGGGAGCAGTACTTC. Protein sequence: CASSPRTRGEQYF.

The table lists this clonotype with a few counts. Compared with germline, one end of the junction differs, possibly owing to a read error. The rearrangement uses TRBV28 and TRBJ2-7; tentative D call: TRBD1 (6 bases). This CDR3 region has 14 residues. CDR1 is MDHEN, CDR2 SYDVKM, per germline. CDR3 coding DNA: TGCGCCAGCAGCATCGGCAGGGGCCCCTACGAGCAGTACTTC. Translated: CASSIGRGPYEQYF.

V and J are TRBV6-5 and TRBJ1-2, with a possible D match to TRBD1 (5 bases). Germline V lookup: CDR1 MNHEY, CDR2 SVGAGI. V was cut by 0 bases and J by 7 bases, with 9 bases left in between. The CDR3 is made up of 13 amino acids. This CDR3 reads CASSYSEGSGYTF. CDR3 bases: TGTGCCAGCAGTTACTCGGAGGGGTCTGGCTACACCTTC.

This clonotype has more than one count but fewer than ten. Mismatch with germline at one junction end may stem from a read error. The chain uses TRBV5-1 and TRBJ2-7; D is tentatively TRBD1 or TRBD2 (5 bases each). The CDR3 totals 13 residues. CDR1 SGHRS and CDR2 YFSETQ come from the germline V gene. In DNA, the CDR3 is TGTGCCAGCAGCTTGTTGGGGGTCGACGAGCAGTACTTC. Protein: CASSLLGVDEQYF.

A word on this clonotype: The junction differs from germline at one of its ends, possibly a read error. The chain uses TRBV5-1 and TRBJ2-3; D not certain. The CDR3 consists of 15 residues. The germline gives CDR1 SGHRS, CDR2 YFSETQ. The CDR3 coding sequence is TGCGCCGGCAGCTTGGCAGCCTCCGCCCGGGATACGCAGTATTTT. Its protein is CAGSLAASARDTQYF.

This clonotype was recorded a few times. The J gene is TRBJ2-1, the V gene TRBV20-1; D may be TRBD1 (6 bases). TRBJ2-7 explains the end of the DNA better; the J call may be wrong. Per germline, CDR1 DFQATT and CDR2 SNEGSKA (reference sequence). This CDR3 is 12 amino acids long. DNA for the CDR3: TGCAGTGCAGATCTTCAGGGGCGGGAGCAGTACTTC. Amino acids: CSADLQGREQYF.

This clonotype was seen a handful of times. Germline and junction disagree at one end, which may indicate a read error. The V gene is TRBV7-3, the J gene TRBJ2-2, with D unresolved. The germline CDR1 and CDR2 sequences are SGHTA and FQGTGA. CDR3 size: 13 residues. CDR3 coding DNA: TGTGCCGGCAGCTCGCCAAACACCGGGGAGCTGTTTTTT. Residues: CAGSSPNTGELFF.

This clonotype came up a few times. The gene calls are TRBV6-1 and TRBJ2-5; TRBD2 is a possible D gene (6 bases). This CDR3 is 11 amino acids long. V lost 3 bases and J lost 11, with 10 bases in between. CDR1 MNHNS and CDR2 SASEGT come from the germline V gene. The CDR3 region has the DNA TGTGCCAGCAGTGACCCGGGAGAGCAGTACTTC. Translating it yields CASSDPGEQYF.

This chain uses TRBV29-1 with TRBJ2-5, with no clear D. V dropped 4 bases and J dropped 2 bases, with 8 bases sitting between them. CDR3 length equals 12 residues. Germline V gene data show CDR1 as SQVTM and CDR2 as ANQGSEA. The CDR3 DNA reads TGCAGCGTTGTGAATCTACAAGAGACCCAGTACTTC. Its protein is CSVVNLQETQYF.

The genes are TRBV5-5 and TRBJ2-7; D may correspond to TRBD1 or TRBD2 (5 bases each). CDR1 SGHKS and CDR2 YYEKEE come from the germline V gene (reference sequence). The CDR3 covers 14 residues. The V end lost 0 bases, the J end lost 3 bases, and 10 bases lay between the germline ends. The CDR3 DNA follows: TGTGCCAGCAGCTTGGCCGGGACCATCTACGAGCAGTACTTC. Its translation is CASSLAGTIYEQYF.

A few counts support this clonotype. The rearrangement joins TRBV12-3 or TRBV12-4 to TRBJ1-4; no clear D gene. Trimming cost V 6 bases and J 10 bases, with 12 bases left between them. The CDR3 contains 12 residues. The CDR3 DNA follows: TGTGCCAGCAGCTCCCGATGGGGAAAACTGTTTTTT. It is translated as CASSSRWGKLFF.

This clonotype was seen more than once but under ten times. The chain employs TRBV7-9 and TRBJ2-1; 7 bases match TRBD2. Looked up from germline, CDR1 is SEHNR and CDR2 is FQNEAQ (reference sequence). V shed 5 bases and J 3 bases; nucleotides not matched to a gene: 10. The CDR3 has 16 residues. The CDR3, as DNA: TGTGCCAGCAGCGACGTCGGGCGGGGGAGCTACAATGAGCAGTTCTTC. Translated: CASSDVGRGSYNEQFF.

The chain couples TRBV5-1 to TRBJ1-3, with D tentatively TRBD1 (6 bases). V dropped 6 bases and J dropped 0 bases, with 13 bases sitting between them. Germline lookup yields CDR1 SGHRS and CDR2 YFSETQ. This CDR3 region has 15 residues. CDR3 DNA: TGCGCCAGCACTCGGACAGCAGACTCTGGAAACACCATATATTTT. Translation: CASTRTADSGNTIYF.

This clonotype was counted ten times or more. The chain has TRBV12-3 or TRBV12-4 and TRBJ1-3; 8 nucleotides line up with TRBD1. V lost 5 bases to trimming and J lost 3 bases; unmatched junction nucleotides: 6. The CDR3 runs 15 residues. The CDR3 sequence: CASSPGGAGGNTIYF. Here the CDR3 DNA reads TGTGCCAGCAGTCCAGGGGGCGCCGGTGGAAACACCATATATTTT.

V gene TRBV6-5 combines with J gene TRBJ2-5; 9 bases match TRBD1. Gene TRBJ2-1 matches the end of the DNA better, so the J call may be wrong. CDR1 and CDR2 from the germline V gene are MNHEY and SVGAGI. The CDR3 runs 15 residues. This chain's CDR3 is CASSSPGQGRDEQFF. CDR3 coding DNA: TGTGCCAGCAGTTCTCCGGGACAGGGAAGGGATGAGCAGTTCTTC.